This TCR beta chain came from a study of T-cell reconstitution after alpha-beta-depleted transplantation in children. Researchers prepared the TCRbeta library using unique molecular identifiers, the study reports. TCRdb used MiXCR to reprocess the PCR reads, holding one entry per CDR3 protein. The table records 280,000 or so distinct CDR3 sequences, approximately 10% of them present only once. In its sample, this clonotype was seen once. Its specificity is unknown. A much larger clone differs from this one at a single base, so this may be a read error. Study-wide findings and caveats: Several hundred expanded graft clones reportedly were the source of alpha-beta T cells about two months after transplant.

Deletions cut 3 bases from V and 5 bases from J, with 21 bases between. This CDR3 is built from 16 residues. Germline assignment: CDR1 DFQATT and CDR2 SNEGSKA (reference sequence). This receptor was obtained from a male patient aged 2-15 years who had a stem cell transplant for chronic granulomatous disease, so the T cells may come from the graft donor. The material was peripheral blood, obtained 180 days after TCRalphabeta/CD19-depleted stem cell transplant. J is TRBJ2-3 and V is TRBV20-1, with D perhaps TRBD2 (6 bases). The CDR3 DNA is TGCAGTGCTAGGGTACCTGGAGGGGTTAGGGGAGATACGCAGTATTTT. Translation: CSARVPGGVRGDTQYF.